Here is one T cell receptor beta chain with its context. Its antigen remains unknown. The data stem from a study of a mutant IDH1 vaccine in newly diagnosed glioma. Whole-study context: Radiotherapy alone preceded vaccination by 4-6 weeks; alternatively, vaccination started with temozolomide cycles.

General study findings and limits: A vaccine-induced immune response developed in around 94% of the patients. Seemingly, top peripheral T cell clonotype changes bore no relation to pseudoprogression.

Method: immunoSEQ multiplex PCR; TCRdb's copy keeps in-frame clones and lacks some. There are around 23,000 clones in the sample; 60% to 80% occur only once, and just under 9.5% lies in the top ten. This CDR3 spans 13 amino acids. Germline values: CDR1 MDHEN, CDR2 SYDVKM. After removal of 6 bases from V and 6 bases from J, the junction contained 1 base not matched to a gene. The sample's time point: week 5, during vaccination. Doses of 300 ug of mutant IDH1 20-mer peptide were given with topical imiquimod. The chain joins TRBV28 to TRBJ2-3; TRBD1 matches 12 bases. The receptor's source is a man aged 40-49 years with glioma. Here the sequenced sample was PBMCs, taken from a glioma patient whose treatment included an IDH1 peptide vaccine. The chain's CDR3 is CASRGTGGDTQYF. The CDR3 region has the DNA TGTGCCAGCAGGGGGACAGGGGGCGATACGCAGTATTTT.